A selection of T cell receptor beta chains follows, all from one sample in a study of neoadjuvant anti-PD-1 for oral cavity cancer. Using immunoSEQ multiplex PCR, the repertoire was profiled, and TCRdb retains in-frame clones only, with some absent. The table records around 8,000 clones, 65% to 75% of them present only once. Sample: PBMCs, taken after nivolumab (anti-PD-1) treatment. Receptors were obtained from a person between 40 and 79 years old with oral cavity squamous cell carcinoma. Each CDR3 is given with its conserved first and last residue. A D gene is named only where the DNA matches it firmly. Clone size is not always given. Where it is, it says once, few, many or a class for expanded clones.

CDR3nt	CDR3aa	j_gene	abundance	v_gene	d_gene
TGTGCCAGCAGCGGTCGGGACAGACCAGGAAACACCATATATTTT	CASSGRDRPGNTIYF	TRBJ1-3	-	TRBV7-9	TRBD1
TGTGCCAGCAGCGTAGCCGGCACCGCTAGCACAGATACGCAGTATTTT	CASSVAGTASTDTQYF	TRBJ2-3	-	TRBV9	-
TGTGCCAGCAGCCAGCGTTCGGGGCTACAAGAGACCCAGTACTTC	CASSQRSGLQETQYF	TRBJ2-5	few	TRBV7-9	-
TGCGCCAGCAGCTATATATCCGGGCCCAATCAGCCCCAGCATTTT	CASSYISGPNQPQHF	TRBJ1-5	few	TRBV5-1	-
TGCGCCAGCAGCTTGGACAACGGGGAGCTGTTTTTT	CASSLDNGELFF	TRBJ2-2	-	TRBV5-1	-
TGTGCCAGCATCCTAAGGGGGTCAGATACGCAGTATTTT	CASILRGSDTQYF	TRBJ2-3	few	TRBV27	-
TGTGCCAGCAGTTACGGGCAGAGTCTTAATGAAAAACTGTTTTTT	CASSYGQSLNEKLFF	TRBJ1-4	-	TRBV6-6	-
TGTGCCAGTAGTATTGGGGGGCCCGGCACAGATACGCAGTATTTT	CASSIGGPGTDTQYF	TRBJ2-3	-	TRBV19	-
TGTGCCAGCAGTTACACGCAGGGCCCCTACGAGCAGTACTTC	CASSYTQGPYEQYF	TRBJ2-7	-	TRBV6-6	-
TGCAGCGTTCGGACAGCCACAAACACCGGGGAGCTGTTTTTT	CSVRTATNTGELFF	TRBJ2-2	-	TRBV29-1	-
TGTGCCAGCAAGGCCGGGGGGTACACAGATACGCAGTATTTT	CASKAGGYTDTQYF	TRBJ2-3	-	TRBV12-1	-
TGTGCCAGCAGCTTAGCGGCCAGATTCAGCGGGGAGCTGTTTTTT	CASSLAARFSGELFF	TRBJ2-2	few	TRBV7-2	-
TGCGCCAGCAGCCTTGGGACAGGGGAAACCTACGAGCAGTACTTC	CASSLGTGETYEQYF	TRBJ2-7	few	TRBV4-1	TRBD1
TGTGCCAGTAGTATACAGGGGGCGAACACCGGGGAGCTGTTTTTT	CASSIQGANTGELFF	TRBJ2-2	once	TRBV19	TRBD1
TGCAGCGTTGAAAGGGGCCCCAACACCGGGGAGCTGTTTTTT	CSVERGPNTGELFF	TRBJ2-2	once	TRBV29-1	-
TGTGCCAGCAGCAGCGGGCCTGGGGGAACCCGATCTACTATTGGCTACACCTTC	CASSSGPGGTRSTIGYTF	TRBJ1-2	-	TRBV7-3	-
TGTGCCAGCAGCTTAGCCCCAGCCTCAGATGGCTACACCTTC	CASSLAPASDGYTF	TRBJ1-2	-	TRBV7-9	-